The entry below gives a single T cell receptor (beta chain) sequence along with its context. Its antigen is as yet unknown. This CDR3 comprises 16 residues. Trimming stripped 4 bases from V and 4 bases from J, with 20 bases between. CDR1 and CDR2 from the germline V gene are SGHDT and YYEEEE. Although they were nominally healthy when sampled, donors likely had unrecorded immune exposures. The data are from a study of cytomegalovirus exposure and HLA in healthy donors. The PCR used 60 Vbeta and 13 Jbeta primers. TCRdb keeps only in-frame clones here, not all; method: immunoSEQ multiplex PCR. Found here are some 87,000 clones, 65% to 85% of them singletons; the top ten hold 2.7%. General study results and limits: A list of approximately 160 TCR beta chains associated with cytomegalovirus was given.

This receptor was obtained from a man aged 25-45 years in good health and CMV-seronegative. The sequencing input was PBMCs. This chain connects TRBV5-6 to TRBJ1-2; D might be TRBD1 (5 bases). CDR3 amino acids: CASSPGRGGLGYGYTF. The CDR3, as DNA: TGTGCCAGCAGCCCGGGGAGGGGAGGGCTAGGCTATGGCTACACCTTC. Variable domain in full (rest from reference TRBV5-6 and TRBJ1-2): DAGVTQSPTHLIKTRGQQVTLRCSPKSGHDTVSWYQQALGQGPQFIFQYYEEEERQRGNFPDRFSGHQFPNYSSELNVNALLLGDSALYLCASSPGRGGLGYGYTFGSGTRLTVV.